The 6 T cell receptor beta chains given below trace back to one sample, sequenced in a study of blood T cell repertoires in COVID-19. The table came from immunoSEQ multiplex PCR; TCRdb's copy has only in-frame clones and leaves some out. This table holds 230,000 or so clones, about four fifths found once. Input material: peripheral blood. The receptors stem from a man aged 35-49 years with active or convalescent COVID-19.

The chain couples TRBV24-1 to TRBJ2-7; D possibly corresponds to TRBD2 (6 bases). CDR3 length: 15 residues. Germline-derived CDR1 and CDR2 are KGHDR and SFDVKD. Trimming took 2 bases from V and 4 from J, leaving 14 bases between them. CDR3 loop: CATSDSRRDSYEQYF. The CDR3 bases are TGTGCCACCAGTGATTCTCGCCGGGACTCATACGAGCAGTACTTC.

In DNA form, the CDR3 reads TGTGCCAGTGGCCCAGACTTCAGTGAGCAGTTCTTC. Its translation is CASGPDFSEQFF. V usage is TRBV19 and J usage is TRBJ2-1; D gene unclear. From germline, CDR1 is LNHDA and CDR2 SQIVND (reference sequence). Trimming pared 8 bases from V and 9 bases from J, leaving 14 bases between. The CDR3 runs 12 residues.

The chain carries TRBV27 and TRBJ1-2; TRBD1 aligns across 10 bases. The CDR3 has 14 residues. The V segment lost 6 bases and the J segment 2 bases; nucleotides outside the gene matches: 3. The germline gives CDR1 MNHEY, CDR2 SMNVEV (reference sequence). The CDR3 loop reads CASRLGQGNYGYTF. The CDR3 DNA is TGTGCCAGCAGGCTGGGACAGGGGAACTATGGCTACACCTTC.

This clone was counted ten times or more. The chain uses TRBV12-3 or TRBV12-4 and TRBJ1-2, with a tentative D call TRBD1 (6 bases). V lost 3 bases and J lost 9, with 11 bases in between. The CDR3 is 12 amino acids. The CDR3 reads CASSLYRVSYTF. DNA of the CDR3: TGTGCCAGCAGTTTGTACAGGGTGAGCTACACCTTC.

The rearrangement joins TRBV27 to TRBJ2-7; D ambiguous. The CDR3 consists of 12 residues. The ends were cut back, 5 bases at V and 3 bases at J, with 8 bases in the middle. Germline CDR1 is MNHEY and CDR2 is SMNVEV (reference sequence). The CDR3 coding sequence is TGTGCCAGCAGTCCGAGAAGCTACGAGCAGTACTTC. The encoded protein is CASSPRSYEQYF.

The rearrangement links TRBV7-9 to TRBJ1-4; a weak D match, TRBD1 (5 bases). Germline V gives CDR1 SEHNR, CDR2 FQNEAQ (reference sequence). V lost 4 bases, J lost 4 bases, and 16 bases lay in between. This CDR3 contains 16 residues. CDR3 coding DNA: TGTGCCAGCAGCTCGGGGGTGACAGACCGTAATGAAAAACTGTTTTTT. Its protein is CASSSGVTDRNEKLFF. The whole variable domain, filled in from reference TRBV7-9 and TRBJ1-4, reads DTGVSQNPRHKITKRGQNVTFRCDPISEHNRLYWYRQTLGQGPEFLTYFQNEAQLEKSRLLSDRFSAERPKGSFSTLEIQRTEQGDSAMYLCASSSGVTDRNEKLFFGSGTQLSVL.